This T cell receptor beta chain was found in a study of blood T cell repertoires in COVID-19. Method: immunoSEQ multiplex PCR; TCRdb's copy keeps in-frame clones and lacks some. The data contain 360,000 or so clones, roughly 91% of them singletons. The CDR3 has 18 residues. Germline values: CDR1 SEHNR, CDR2 FQNEAQ (reference sequence). V shed 5 bases and J 2 bases; nucleotides not matched to a gene: 11. This clonotype originated in a woman aged 25 to 39 who had recovered from COVID-19. Sequencing input: PBMCs or T cells enriched from blood (not recorded which). The chain combines TRBV7-9 with TRBJ2-1; 11 bases are a match to TRBD2. CDR3 in DNA: TGTGCCAGCAGCAATAAAATCGTAGCGGGGGGGACCTACAATGAGCAGTTCTTC. Its protein product is CASSNKIVAGGTYNEQFF.